The sequence of this T cell receptor beta chain was determined in a study of Tregs in tolerant kidney transplant recipients. Thawed PBMCs were FACS-sorted into unstimulated CD4+CD25+CD127- regulatory T cells, CD4+CD25- non-regulatory cells, CD4 and CD8 cells. Study observations and caveats: Tolerant patients' donor-specific Tregs expanded beyond overall Tregs, suggesting antigen-driven growth. Biological reproducibility was not directly addressed in this study.

This CDR3 has 18 amino acids. Germline CDR1 reads SGHRS; CDR2 reads YFSETQ. The V end lost 0 bases, the J end lost 0 bases, and 13 bases lay between the germline ends. Details on this clone: Its cognate antigen is unknown.

Clones were read by immunoSEQ multiplex PCR, and TCRdb kept only the in-frame ones, dropping some. The sample lists some 71,000 clones; around 90% were seen once. The V call is TRBV5-1, the J call TRBJ2-6, with D possibly TRBD2 on 7 matching bases. The sequencing here drew on CD4+ T cells from blood, taken before the transplant. This receptor was taken from a human donor who received a combined kidney and bone marrow transplant. CDR3 residues: CASSLEWRGGSGANVLTF. The CDR3 bases are TGCGCCAGCAGCTTGGAATGGAGGGGGGGCTCTGGGGCCAACGTCCTGACTTTC.